Below, 11 T cell receptor beta chains from the same sample are listed, as sequenced in a study of blood T cell repertoires in COVID-19. Clones were read by immunoSEQ multiplex PCR, and TCRdb kept only the in-frame ones, dropping some. The table has 300,000 to 400,000 clones, about 85% seen once; the top ten hold approximately 1.9%. The specimen was PBMCs or T cells enriched from blood (not recorded which). Every receptor here comes from a woman in her twenties or thirties who had been exposed to COVID-19.

V usage is TRBV12-3 or TRBV12-4 and J usage is TRBJ1-2, with TRBD1 matching 7 bases. The J segment lost 4 bases and the V segment lost 7 bases, leaving 6 bases of the junction unmatched. The CDR3 is made up of 13 amino acids. Here the CDR3 DNA reads TGTGCCAGCACCTCGAGGACAGGCTATGGCTACACCTTC. Translating it yields CASTSRTGYGYTF.

This chain uses TRBV6-2 or TRBV6-3 with TRBJ2-7; 8 bases match TRBD1. Trimming cost V 5 bases and J 5 bases; bases outside gene matches: 8. The CDR3 covers 14 residues. CDR1 and CDR2 from the germline V gene are MNHEY and SVGEGT. The CDR3 loop is CASSPIRTGHEQYF. CDR3 coding DNA: TGTGCCAGCAGTCCCATCAGGACAGGGCACGAGCAGTACTTC.

The V and J genes are TRBV4-2 and TRBJ2-3; 7 positions agree with TRBD2. CDR1 LGHNA and CDR2 YNFKEQ come from the germline V gene. The CDR3 contains 15 residues. The junction had 9 bases not matched to a gene; V was cut back by 3 bases and J by 6 bases. The CDR3 nucleotides are TGTGCCAGCAGCCAGGGTCTCGGGGGGACGGATACGCAGTATTTT. This gives the protein CASSQGLGGTDTQYF.

The V and J genes are TRBV28 and TRBJ1-1; weak D call: TRBD1 (6 bases). The CDR3 length is 17 residues. The V end was cut by 5 bases, the J end by 3 bases, with 22 bases between. Germline V gene sequence: CDR1 MDHEN, CDR2 SYDVKM. This CDR3 is CASSQPQQGSIDTEAFF. Written as DNA, the CDR3 is TGTGCCAGCAGTCAACCCCAACAGGGCTCGATAGACACTGAAGCTTTCTTT.

This chain connects TRBV4-1 to TRBJ2-1; possible D gene TRBD2, 6 bases. Germline loops: CDR1 MGHRA, CDR2 YSYEKL. The CDR3 contains 13 residues. V dropped 6 bases and J dropped 3 bases, with 9 bases sitting between them. This CDR3 is CASREGDYNEQFF. The CDR3 DNA follows: TGCGCCAGCAGGGAGGGCGACTACAATGAGCAGTTCTTC.

The chain has TRBV2 and TRBJ1-3, with D tentatively TRBD1 (5 bases). Germline CDR1 is SNHLY and CDR2 is FYNNEI. The CDR3 length is 15 residues. The V gene lost 6 bases and the J gene lost 0 bases, with 12 bases spanning the gap. CDR3 amino acids: CASRGGDRSGNTIYF. CDR3 in DNA: TGTGCCAGCAGGGGGGGGGACCGCTCTGGAAACACCATATATTTT.

The rearrangement links TRBV7-3 to TRBJ2-3; 13 bases map to TRBD2. Germline loops: CDR1 SGHTA, CDR2 FQGTGA. V shed 5 bases and J 5 bases; nucleotides not matched to a gene: 4. The CDR3 sequence is 15 residues long. The CDR3 DNA is TGTGCCAGCAGCGAGAGGACTAGCGGGGGAGATACGCAGTATTTT. Translating it yields CASSERTSGGDTQYF.

In its sample, this clone was seen a few times. The chain recombines TRBV7-3 with TRBJ2-1, with 10 bases matching TRBD1. J lost 7 bases, V lost 3 bases, and 3 bases had no gene match. Germline CDR1 SGHTA, CDR2 FQGTGA. The CDR3 length is 14 residues. CDR3 coding DNA: TGTGCCAGCAGCTTTGGGGACAGGGGAAATGAGCAGTTCTTC. Translated: CASSFGDRGNEQFF. The variable domain in full, completed from reference TRBV7-3 and TRBJ2-1, reads GAGVSQTPSNKVTEKGKYVELRCDPISGHTALYWYRQSLGQGPEFLIYFQGTGAADDSGLPNDRFFAVRPEGSVSTLKIQRTERGDSAVYLCASSFGDRGNEQFFGPGTRLTVL.

This rearrangement joins TRBV30 to TRBJ2-7; TRBD1 aligns across 10 bases. V was pared by 6 bases and J by 5 bases, with 10 bases of the junction left unmatched. The CDR3 covers 14 residues. From germline, CDR1 is GTSNPN and CDR2 SVGIG (reference sequence). This CDR3 reads CACDKGTGDHEQYF. CDR3 bases: TGTGCCTGTGATAAAGGGACAGGGGACCACGAGCAGTACTTC. Variable domain in full (rest from reference TRBV30 and TRBJ2-7): SQTIHQWPATLVQPVGSPLSLECTVEGTSNPNLYWYRQAAGRGLQLLFYSVGIGQISSEVPQNLSASRPQDRQFILSSKKLLLSDSGFYLCACDKGTGDHEQYFGPGTRLTVT.

As for this clone: The junction shows a germline mismatch at one end, possibly a read error. The chain recombines TRBV4-2 with TRBJ1-6; tentative D call: TRBD1 (6 bases). CDR3 length equals 17 residues. Germline V gene data show CDR1 as LGHNA and CDR2 as YNFKEQ. The CDR3 sequence is CASSQDPRGSFNSPLHF. CDR3 bases: TGTGCCAGCAGCCAAGATCCAAGGGGGTCCTTTAATTCACCCCTCCACTTT.

This sequence joins TRBV10-3 and TRBJ1-2; 10 positions agree with TRBD1. This CDR3 has 18 residues. CDR1 and CDR2 (germline): ENHRY, SYGVKD. Trimming removed 3 bases from V and 2 bases from J; junction bases left unmatched: 12. CDR3 in amino acids: CAISDRRQGALGNYGYTF. CDR3 nucleotide sequence: TGTGCCATCAGTGACCGCAGACAGGGGGCGCTTGGGAACTATGGCTACACCTTC.